These 8 T cell receptor beta chains came from one sample sequenced in a study of T cells expressing NK-cell markers. Using the 5' RACE reads, TCRdb records one entry per CDR3 protein without DNA. This sample's table has 350,000 to 450,000 distinct CDR3 sequences. Specimen: blood T cells: a sorted CD56 or NKG2C T cell subset, CD4+ or CD8+ T cells, or bulk PBMC T cells (not recorded which). The receptors shown here come from a man aged 18 to 70 in good health.

The gene calls are TRBV20-1 and TRBJ2-5; TCRdb's D call, TRBD1, is unchecked because there is no DNA. The length of the CDR3 is 15 residues. CDR1 DFQATT and CDR2 SNEGSKA come from the germline V gene (reference sequence). The CDR3 reads CSARKGTGGFETQYF.

V gene TRBV28 combines with J gene TRBJ2-4; the TCRdb D gene call, TRBD1, has no DNA to confirm it. The CDR3 consists of 19 residues. CDR1 is MDHEN, CDR2 SYDVKM, per germline. The CDR3 loop reads CASSTTSPWTGGGKNIQYF.

This chain uses TRBV5-1 with TRBJ2-1; TCRdb calls TRBD2, which cannot be checked without DNA. Looked up from germline, CDR1 is SGHRS and CDR2 is YFSETQ. CDR3 size: 15 residues. CDR3 region: CASSQGTSFYNEQFF.

The chain has TRBV7-2 and TRBJ2-3. Germline CDR1 reads SGHTA; CDR2 reads FQGNSA. The CDR3 consists of 15 residues. This CDR3 reads CASSLAGLATDTQYF. The variable domain in full, with the rest retrieved from reference TRBV7-2 and TRBJ2-3, is GAGVSQSPSNKVTEKGKDVELRCDPISGHTALYWYRQSLGQGLEFLIYFQGNSAPDKSGLPSDRFSAERTGGSVSTLTIQRTQQEDSAVYLCASSLAGLATDTQYFGPGTRLTVL.

V is TRBV20-1 and J is TRBJ2-7. The V gene's germline CDR1 is DFQATT and CDR2 SNEGSKA (reference sequence). The length of the CDR3 is 14 residues. The CDR3 loop is CSASRSSSVAEQYF.

The chain is built from TRBV5-1 and TRBJ2-7; TCRdb's D gene call, TRBD1, goes unchecked for lack of DNA. This CDR3 contains 17 residues. CDR1 and CDR2 (germline): SGHRS, YFSETQ. The CDR3 is CASSLGPGRGSSYEQYF.

The gene calls are TRBV5-5 and TRBJ1-1. Germline CDR1 and CDR2: SGHKS and YYEKEE (reference sequence). The CDR3 contains 14 residues. CDR3 in amino acids: CASSPGLLNTEAFF.

The chain recombines TRBV20-1 with TRBJ2-5. The CDR3 runs 13 residues. Germline CDR1 and CDR2: DFQATT and SNEGSKA (reference sequence). This chain's CDR3 is CSARAGNQETQYF.